Presented here are 5 T cell receptor beta chains from one specimen sequenced in a study of T cell clones after liver transplantation. The assay was immunoSEQ multiplex PCR, and TCRdb's table has in-frame clones only and misses some. The table lists more than 95,000 clones, under 90% of them singletons. The material was CD4+ T cells from blood, obtained around 44 months after liver transplant. These receptors all come from a human patient who received a liver transplant. The graft donor may account for some of the T cells.

V usage is TRBV15 and J usage is TRBJ2-7; TRBD2 aligns across 8 bases. Germline trimming cut 6 bases from V and 4 bases from J; bases unmatched to any gene: 8. Germline V gene data show CDR1 as LNHNV and CDR2 as YYDKDF (reference sequence). CDR3 length: 14 amino acids. This CDR3 reads CATSSRSGVYEQYF. CDR3 in DNA: TGTGCCACCAGTTCCCGTAGCGGGGTTTACGAGCAGTACTTC.

This clone was counted a few times. J is TRBJ2-2 and V is TRBV5-1; 9 bases are shared with TRBD2. Germline CDR1 SGHRS, CDR2 YFSETQ. The J segment lost 3 bases and the V segment lost 1 base, leaving 4 bases of the junction unmatched. The CDR3 covers 16 residues. The CDR3 reads CASSLTSGSYTGELFF. The CDR3 DNA is TGCGCCAGCAGCTTGACTAGCGGGTCGTACACCGGGGAGCTGTTTTTT.

The gene calls are TRBV4-3 and TRBJ1-1; D call uncertain. The V gene lost 0 bases and the J gene lost 1 base, with 6 bases spanning the gap. The CDR3 has 14 residues. CDR1 is LGHNA and CDR2 is YSLEER in the germline V gene. The chain's CDR3 is CASSQDQANTEAFF. DNA of the CDR3: TGCGCCAGCAGCCAAGATCAGGCGAACACTGAAGCTTTCTTT.

V is TRBV11-3 and J is TRBJ2-4, with a possible D match to TRBD2 (7 bases). The germline CDR1 and CDR2 sequences are SGHNT and YENEEA. Trimming cost V 5 bases and J 9 bases, with 17 bases left between them. The CDR3 extends over 14 amino acids. DNA of the CDR3: TGTGCCAGCAGCGCCGGGGGGCCTAACGGCATTCAGTACTTC. Translated, it gives CASSAGGPNGIQYF.

The V gene is TRBV19, the J gene TRBJ2-3; the D gene is possibly TRBD2 (7 bases). Germline V CDR1 and CDR2: LNHDA, SQIVND (reference sequence). The CDR3 contains 16 residues. V gave up 2 bases and J gave up 6 bases, with 18 bases separating them. CDR3: CASSIRRGGGSDTQYF. In DNA, the CDR3 is TGTGCCAGTAGTATACGACGCGGGGGCGGTAGCGATACGCAGTATTTT.